One sample yielded the 8 T cell receptor beta chains listed below, sequenced in a study of blood T cell repertoires in COVID-19. Sequencing was performed with immunoSEQ multiplex PCR; in TCRdb, only in-frame clones are kept and a portion is missing. The sample includes 90,000 to 100,000 clones, 85% to 90% of them seen just once. Material: peripheral blood. The receptor source for this set is a human donor in a cohort sampled during active COVID-19.

This chain uses TRBV29-1 with TRBJ2-3; 8 bases agree with TRBD1. This CDR3 has 15 amino acids. The ends lost 3 bases at V and 2 bases at J; junction bases unmatched: 7. The germline CDR1 and CDR2 sequences are SQVTM and ANQGSEA. CDR3 sequence: CSVDARTGNTDTQYF. The CDR3 DNA follows: TGCAGCGTTGATGCAAGGACAGGGAACACAGATACGCAGTATTTT.

This sequence joins TRBV6-6 and TRBJ2-5; D unclear. V was shortened by 7 bases and J by 1 base, with 13 bases between the two germline ends. The CDR3 has 14 amino acids. Germline-derived CDR1 and CDR2 are MNHNY and SVGAGI (reference sequence). CDR3 sequence: CASTTTDVQETQYF. CDR3 DNA sequence: TGTGCCAGCACGACCACAGACGTCCAAGAGACCCAGTACTTC.

The J gene is TRBJ1-1, the V gene TRBV7-9, with 9 bases lining up with TRBD1. CDR3 length: 15 residues. Germline V CDR1 and CDR2: SEHNR, FQNEAQ (reference sequence). V dropped 5 bases and J dropped 3; count of bases not matched to a gene: 7. CDR3 nucleotides: TGTGCCAGCAGCCTGGGACAGGGTGGGGACACTGAAGCTTTCTTT. The encoded protein is CASSLGQGGDTEAFF.

V usage is TRBV5-1 and J usage is TRBJ2-7; TRBD2 might be the D (7 bases). The CDR3 length is 13 residues. Germline V gives CDR1 SGHRS, CDR2 YFSETQ. V was trimmed by 2 bases and J by 6 bases, leaving 12 bases between them. CDR3 amino acids: CASSFTGGLEQYF. The CDR3 nucleotides read TGCGCCAGCAGCTTCACCGGGGGGCTCGAGCAGTACTTC.

The chain carries TRBV5-6 and TRBJ1-2; unclear D gene. Germline values: CDR1 SGHDT, CDR2 YYEEEE. V lost 2 bases to trimming and J lost 4 bases, with 12 bases between them. CDR3 size: 14 residues. The CDR3 sequence is CASSFGGAIYGYTF. The CDR3 nucleotides are TGTGCCAGCAGCTTCGGAGGTGCCATCTATGGCTACACCTTC.

This rearrangement joins TRBV5-8 to TRBJ2-1; TRBD2 agrees at 9 bases. After removal of 2 bases from V and 4 bases from J, the junction contained 4 bases not matched to a gene. CDR1 is SGHTS, CDR2 YDEGEE, per germline. This CDR3 spans 15 amino acids. The CDR3 loop reads CASSFGTSNYNEQFF. The CDR3 DNA reads TGTGCCAGCAGCTTCGGGACTAGCAATTACAATGAGCAGTTCTTC.

The chain employs TRBV7-9 and TRBJ2-7; 8 positions agree with TRBD1. The ends lost 3 bases at V and 4 bases at J; junction bases unmatched: 5. This CDR3 region has 14 residues. Germline V gene lookup returns CDR1 SEHNR and CDR2 FQNEAQ (reference sequence). The CDR3 nucleotides read TGTGCCAGCAGCTTGCAGGGGGCCCGGTACGAGCAGTACTTC. Translation: CASSLQGARYEQYF.

This chain connects TRBV5-1 to TRBJ2-2; 7 nucleotides line up with TRBD2. The CDR3 length is 16 residues. Unmatched junction bases numbered 5, after V lost 0 bases and J lost 3 bases. Germline values: CDR1 SGHRS, CDR2 YFSETQ. CDR3 sequence (DNA): TGCGCCAGCAGCTTGGGACGGGGGGACTACACCGGGGAGCTGTTTTTT. Translation gives CASSLGRGDYTGELFF.